These T cell receptor beta chains were read from a single sample in a study of cytomegalovirus exposure and HLA in healthy donors. Profiled with immunoSEQ multiplex PCR; TCRdb holds only in-frame clones, not every one. The data show 180,000 or so clones, roughly 77% seen once. The sample taken for sequencing was PBMCs. The receptors come from a woman aged 40-49 years in good health and CMV-seropositive. CDR3s include the opening cysteine and the closing phenylalanine or tryptophan. D genes are given only for firm matches. Some rows have no size entry. The others give once, few or many, or a class for an expanded clone.

V: TRBV5-1
length: 14
D: TRBD1
size: once
J: TRBJ2-1
DNA: TGCGCCAGCAGCTTGACCGGACAGGTAGGGGAGCAGTTCTTC
CDR3: CASSLTGQVGEQFF

V: TRBV11-2
length: 16
D: TRBD1
size: few
J: TRBJ2-1
DNA: TGTGCCAGCAGCTTAGTAGGGGGACAGATGGCCAATGAGCAGTTCTTC
CDR3: CASSLVGGQMANEQFF

V: TRBV19
length: 15
D: .
size: few
J: TRBJ1-1
DNA: TGTGCCAGTAGGACGCCGAGTGGGGCGAACACTGAAGCTTTCTTT
CDR3: CASRTPSGANTEAFF

V: TRBV5-6
length: 13
D: TRBD2
size: .
J: TRBJ2-1
DNA: TGTGCCAGCAGCCCGGGACTAGCGGGACAGCAGTTCTTC
CDR3: CASSPGLAGQQFF

V: TRBV5-6
length: 14
D: .
size: once
J: TRBJ2-3
DNA: TGTGCCAGCAGCCCCGGACTATTTACAGATACGCAGTATTTT
CDR3: CASSPGLFTDTQYF

V: TRBV7-7
length: 14
D: .
size: few
J: TRBJ2-3
DNA: TGTGCTAGCAGCTTAGGCGGGGACACAGATACGCAGTATTTT
CDR3: CASSLGGDTDTQYF

V: TRBV28
length: 14
D: TRBD1
size: .
J: TRBJ1-4
DNA: TGTGCCAGCCGCAACAGGGGACCCAATGAAAAACTGTTTTTT
CDR3: CASRNRGPNEKLFF

V: TRBV28
length: 17
D: TRBD2
size: .
J: TRBJ2-1
DNA: TGTGCCAGCAGTCCCCTGGGAGGCGGGAGGAGCGTGAATGAGCAGTTCTTC
CDR3: CASSPLGGGRSVNEQFF

V: TRBV11-3
length: 14
D: TRBD1
size: .
J: TRBJ2-3
DNA: TGTGCCAGCAGCCCGGGACAGGCATCAGATACGCAGTATTTT
CDR3: CASSPGQASDTQYF

V: TRBV7-2
length: 15
D: TRBD1
size: .
J: TRBJ2-2
DNA: TGTGCCAGCAGCCCAGACAGGGTCGGGGCCGGGGAGCTGTTTTTT
CDR3: CASSPDRVGAGELFF

V: TRBV19
length: 14
D: TRBD1
size: .
J: TRBJ1-1
DNA: TGTGCCAGTAGTACAACAGGGGGAGGAACTGAAGCTTTCTTT
CDR3: CASSTTGGGTEAFF

V: TRBV7-6
length: 16
D: .
size: .
J: TRBJ2-5
DNA: TGTGCCAGCAGCCGCGGACCTAGCGTTCGGCAAGAGACCCAGTACTTC
CDR3: CASSRGPSVRQETQYF

V: TRBV7-9
length: 14
D: TRBD1
size: .
J: TRBJ2-7
DNA: TGTGCCAGCAGCTTAGCGGGACAGGGCTACGAGCAGTACTTC
CDR3: CASSLAGQGYEQYF

V: TRBV29-1
length: 16
D: TRBD1
size: .
J: TRBJ1-2
DNA: TGCAGCGACACCAGGCCGCGGGGACAGATTAACTATGGCTACACCTTC
CDR3: CSDTRPRGQINYGYTF

V: TRBV5-1
length: 15
D: TRBD2
size: .
J: TRBJ2-2
DNA: TGCGCCAGCAGCTTGACTAGCGGAAACACCGGGGAGCTGTTTTTT
CDR3: CASSLTSGNTGELFF

V: TRBV9
length: 15
D: TRBD1
size: .
J: TRBJ1-1
DNA: TGTGCCAGCAGCGAATCGACAGGGAGGAACACTGAAGCTTTCTTT
CDR3: CASSESTGRNTEAFF

V: TRBV11-2
length: 12
D: .
size: .
J: TRBJ2-1
DNA: TGTGCCAGCAGCTTAATTACGGGAGAGCAGTTCTTC
CDR3: CASSLITGEQFF

V: TRBV5-1
length: 13
D: TRBD1
size: .
J: TRBJ1-1
DNA: TGCGCCAGCAGCCTCCGACAGGGTGGTAGCGCTTTCTTT
CDR3: CASSLRQGGSAFF

V: TRBV11-2
length: 16
D: .
size: .
J: TRBJ2-7
DNA: TGTGCCAGCAGCTTTGTTGCGAGTACCGTAACTGGCGAGCAGTACTTC
CDR3: CASSFVASTVTGEQYF

V: TRBV7-9
length: 16
D: TRBD1
size: few
J: TRBJ1-5
DNA: TGTGCCAGCAGCCAGGAGTTCGGGACAGGGGCTCAGCCCCAGCATTTT
CDR3: CASSQEFGTGAQPQHF

V: TRBV28
length: 17
D: .
size: .
J: TRBJ1-5
DNA: TGTGCCAGCAGTTCCTCCCTCTTACAGGGTCGGGGTCAGCCCCAGCATTTT
CDR3: CASSSSLLQGRGQPQHF

V: TRBV11-3
length: 19
D: TRBD2
size: .
J: TRBJ2-1
DNA: TGTGCCAGCAGCTTAGACCCGGGTAGCGGGAGTCCCCAACGCGGTGAGCAGTTCTTC
CDR3: CASSLDPGSGSPQRGEQFF

V: TRBV4-3
length: 16
D: .
size: .
J: TRBJ2-1
DNA: TGCGCCAGCAGCCAAGAGTCAGCGGAGGACTACAATGAGCAGTTCTTC
CDR3: CASSQESAEDYNEQFF

V: TRBV5-1
length: 13
D: .
size: few
J: TRBJ2-5
DNA: TGCGCCAGCAGCTTCGGGATGGAAGAGACCCAGTACTTC
CDR3: CASSFGMEETQYF

V: TRBV6-1
length: 14
D: TRBD1
size: .
J: TRBJ2-2
DNA: TGTGCCAGCATCCGGGACAGCAAACTCGGGGAGCTGTTTTTT
CDR3: CASIRDSKLGELFF

V: TRBV7-2
length: 15
D: .
size: few
J: TRBJ2-7
DNA: TGTGCCAGCAGCTCAGACAGCTCAGGGGCCTACGAGCAGTACTTC
CDR3: CASSSDSSGAYEQYF

V: TRBV20-1
length: 11
D: .
size: .
J: TRBJ1-1
DNA: TGCAGCGAAGACAGGACCACGGGAGCTTTCTTT
CDR3: CSEDRTTGAFF

V: TRBV7-9
length: 13
D: .
size: .
J: TRBJ2-7
DNA: TGTTCCAGCAGCTTAGCGCTTCCTAGGTGGGAGTACTTC
CDR3: CSSSLALPRWEYF

V: TRBV28
length: 15
D: TRBD1
size: .
J: TRBJ1-2
DNA: TGTGCCAGCAGTTTATGGGACAGGGGGCGGGATGGCTACACCTTC
CDR3: CASSLWDRGRDGYTF

V: TRBV5-1
length: 15
D: .
size: .
J: TRBJ1-1
DNA: TGCGCCAGCAGCTTTCTAGGGGCGGAGAACACTGAAGCTTTCTTT
CDR3: CASSFLGAENTEAFF

V: TRBV6-4
length: 13
D: .
size: .
J: TRBJ1-1
DNA: TGTGCCAGCAGCCGGTTTTTGAACACTGAAGCTTTCTTT
CDR3: CASSRFLNTEAFF

V: TRBV4-3
length: 19
D: TRBD1
size: .
J: TRBJ2-3
DNA: TGCGCCAGCAGCCAAGACGCCGGGGGGACAGGGTGGAGCACAGATACGCAGTATTTT
CDR3: CASSQDAGGTGWSTDTQYF

V: TRBV7-8
length: 15
D: TRBD2
size: few
J: TRBJ2-7
DNA: TGTGCCAGCAGCTTAGCGCTAGCGGGGACCTACGAGCAGTACTTC
CDR3: CASSLALAGTYEQYF

V: TRBV28
length: 11
D: .
size: .
J: TRBJ1-6
DNA: TGTGCCAGCAGTTATAATGGACAGCTCCACTTT
CDR3: CASSYNGQLHF

V: TRBV28
length: 15
D: .
size: .
J: TRBJ1-3
DNA: TGTGCCAGCAGTGGGGGAGGGGAGGCTAGAAACACCATATATTTT
CDR3: CASSGGGEARNTIYF

V: TRBV25-1
length: 14
D: .
size: .
J: TRBJ1-4
DNA: TGTGCCAGCAGTCTACGGGGGTCTAATGAAAAACTGTTTTTT
CDR3: CASSLRGSNEKLFF

V: TRBV28
length: 15
D: TRBD1
size: .
J: TRBJ1-1
DNA: TGTGCCAGCAGGGAAGGCGGGACAGGGCGAATTGAAGCTTTCTTT
CDR3: CASREGGTGRIEAFF

V: TRBV7-9
length: 15
D: TRBD1
size: .
J: TRBJ1-2
DNA: TGTGCCAGCAGCTTAGACGGACAGGGGGACTATGGCTACACCTTC
CDR3: CASSLDGQGDYGYTF

V: TRBV15
length: 14
D: .
size: .
J: TRBJ2-7
DNA: TGTGCCACCAGCAGAGCGGGTCCGAACTACGAGCAGTACTTC
CDR3: CATSRAGPNYEQYF

V: TRBV29-1
length: 12
D: TRBD2
size: .
J: TRBJ2-4
DNA: TGCAGCGTACCGGGACTAGCAAACATTCAGTACTTC
CDR3: CSVPGLANIQYF

V: TRBV27
length: 15
D: TRBD1
size: .
J: TRBJ1-6
DNA: TGTGCCAGCAGCACCCGGGACAGGGTGAATTCACCCCTCCACTTT
CDR3: CASSTRDRVNSPLHF

V: TRBV7-9
length: 14
D: TRBD1
size: .
J: TRBJ2-3
DNA: TGTGCCAGCAGCACGACAGGGCGCACAGATACGCAGTATTTT
CDR3: CASSTTGRTDTQYF

V: TRBV2
length: 12
D: .
size: .
J: TRBJ1-1
DNA: TGTGCCAGCAGTAGACAGGATTATGAAGCTTTCTTT
CDR3: CASSRQDYEAFF

V: TRBV28
length: 12
D: .
size: .
J: TRBJ1-2
DNA: TGTGCCAGCAGTTTGGAGGTCTATGGCTACACCTTC
CDR3: CASSLEVYGYTF

V: TRBV30
length: 16
D: TRBD1
size: .
J: TRBJ1-5
DNA: TGTGCCTGGAGTGTAGATCGAGGGACAGGTAATCAGCCCCAGCATTTT
CDR3: CAWSVDRGTGNQPQHF

V: TRBV27
length: 16
D: .
size: .
J: TRBJ2-3
DNA: TGTGCCAGCAGTTTGGGCGGGACCTTCCAAGTGAATACGCAGTATTTT
CDR3: CASSLGGTFQVNTQYF

V: TRBV5-8
length: 15
D: TRBD1
size: few
J: TRBJ2-4
DNA: TGTGCCAGCAGCCTAGGACAGGGGGTCCAAAACATTCAGTACTTC
CDR3: CASSLGQGVQNIQYF

V: TRBV7-9
length: 14
D: .
size: .
J: TRBJ2-3
DNA: TGTGCCAGCAGCTTAGGGAGAGGCACAGATACGCAGTATTTT
CDR3: CASSLGRGTDTQYF

V: TRBV5-4
length: 13
D: TRBD1
size: few
J: TRBJ2-7
DNA: TGTGCCAGCAGCTCCACAGGGGGTCGCGAGCAGTACTTC
CDR3: CASSSTGGREQYF